Shown below are 20 T cell receptor beta chains from a single sample sequenced in a study of blood T cells in healthy people across ages (dated by TCRdb to the mid-2010s). The protocol used for the library was 5' RACE. Instrument on record: Illumina HiSeq 2500. A second PCR of about 6 to 11 cycles was performed with a sample-barcoded 5' primer and a J-beta primer mix. Clones were called with MiXCR by TCRdb after fastp trimmed the public reads at Q25, and only in-frame beta chains were retained. Each entry merges the rows of one CDR3 protein and shows their most common DNA and genes. Counted in this sample were fewer than 700,000 distinct CDR3 sequences; 40% to 55% of them appeared once. Roughly 24% of the sample goes to the ten largest clones. The sequencing sample was made of blood. All receptors derive from a man older than 75 in good health.

The V and J genes are TRBV12-5 and TRBJ2-4; D possibly corresponds to TRBD1 (6 bases). The CDR3 is made up of 15 amino acids. Deletions cut 6 bases from V and 7 bases from J, with 19 bases between. CDR1 and CDR2 (germline): LGHNT, FRNRAP. The CDR3 is CASGKPPGQKNIQYF. The CDR3 bases are TGTGCTAGTGGAAAACCTCCGGGACAAAAGAACATTCAGTACTTC.

The chain links TRBV20-1 to TRBJ2-3, with a possible D match to TRBD1 (5 bases). Germline assignment: CDR1 DFQATT and CDR2 SNEGSKA (reference sequence). V dropped 8 bases and J dropped 0 bases, with 12 bases sitting between them. There are 13 residues in the CDR3. In DNA, the CDR3 is TGCAGTCTGACAGAAAGGAGCACAGATACGCAGTATTTT. This encodes CSLTERSTDTQYF.

The chain links TRBV20-1 to TRBJ2-7; D is unresolved. Germline lookup yields CDR1 DFQATT and CDR2 SNEGSKA (reference sequence). The CDR3 contains 13 residues. The germline V and J ends were trimmed by 8 bases and 4 bases, with 18 bases remaining between them. The CDR3 reads CSSRTLGRYEQYF. As DNA, the CDR3 is TGCAGTTCCCGGACCCTGGGCCGTTACGAGCAGTACTTC.

V and J are TRBV10-3 and TRBJ1-6; 7 nucleotides align to TRBD1. The CDR3 runs 14 residues. V lost 5 bases, J lost 8 bases, and 6 bases stayed unmatched. Germline V gene lookup returns CDR1 ENHRY and CDR2 SYGVKD. Here the CDR3 DNA reads TGTGCCATCAGTAAAGGAGGGGGCTATTCACCCCTCCACTTT. This gives the protein CAISKGGGYSPLHF.

The CDR3 nucleotides read TGCAGTGCTAGTTCTAGCCCCAATGAGCAGTTCTTC. It encodes CSASSSPNEQFF. The V gene is TRBV20-1, the J gene TRBJ2-1; D possibly corresponds to TRBD2 (5 bases). Per the germline V gene, CDR1 is DFQATT and CDR2 is SNEGSKA (reference sequence). The CDR3 runs 12 residues. V lost 3 bases and J 6 bases, leaving 9 bases between the germline ends.

The CDR3 sequence is CSARRGSSVRNEQFF. For the CDR3, the DNA is TGCAGTGCTAGGAGGGGGAGCAGTGTTCGGAATGAGCAGTTCTTC. The chain has TRBV20-1 and TRBJ2-1; perhaps TRBD1 as D (6 bases). The V gene's germline CDR1 is DFQATT and CDR2 SNEGSKA (reference sequence). V was shortened by 3 bases and J by 7 bases, with 19 bases between the two germline ends. The CDR3 totals 15 residues.

The rearrangement joins TRBV12-3 or TRBV12-4 to TRBJ1-6, with D possibly being TRBD1 (5 bases). CDR3 length: 15 residues. Trimming left V 6 bases short and J 1 base short, with 10 bases between. Here the CDR3 DNA reads TGTGCCAGCAGGCAGGGTGTTTCCTATAATTCACCCCTCCACTTT. Protein: CASRQGVSYNSPLHF.

The rearrangement uses TRBV6-5 and TRBJ2-5; 7 nucleotides agree with TRBD1. This CDR3 contains 13 residues. The junction had 14 bases not matched to a gene; V was cut back by 6 bases and J by 13 bases. Germline V gene lookup returns CDR1 MNHEY and CDR2 SVGAGI. The CDR3 sequence is CASSDESPGQLYF. CDR3 DNA: TGTGCCAGCAGCGATGAATCCCCGGGACAGTTGTACTTC.

This clonotype was counted at least ten times. The V call is TRBV7-9, the J call TRBJ2-1; TRBD2 aligns across 8 bases. Germline V gives CDR1 SEHNR, CDR2 FQNEAQ (reference sequence). V lost 5 bases to trimming and J lost 6 bases; unmatched junction nucleotides: 9. The length of the CDR3 is 15 residues. The CDR3 is CASSPRSGGPNEQFF. For the CDR3, the DNA is TGTGCCAGCAGCCCCCGCAGCGGGGGCCCCAATGAGCAGTTCTTC.

The chain links TRBV5-1 to TRBJ2-1; 7 bases agree with TRBD2. V dropped 0 bases and J dropped 6; count of bases not matched to a gene: 9. This CDR3 region has 16 residues. In germline, CDR1 is SGHRS, CDR2 YFSETQ. CDR3 residues: CASSLVASGRVNEQFF. CDR3 bases: TGCGCCAGCAGCTTGGTGGCTAGCGGCCGGGTCAATGAGCAGTTCTTC.

This chain uses TRBV5-1 with TRBJ2-3; 8 nucleotides match TRBD2. With V trimmed by 1 base and J by 1 base, 5 bases remained unmatched. Germline V CDR1 and CDR2: SGHRS, YFSETQ. The CDR3 sequence is 16 residues long. The CDR3 loop is CASSLSGGPRTDTQYF. The CDR3 DNA follows: TGCGCCAGCAGCTTGTCGGGGGGGCCTCGCACAGATACGCAGTATTTT.

The J gene is TRBJ2-4, the V gene TRBV20-1, with 9 bases aligning to TRBD2. The J call may be in error: the DNA end matches TRBJ2-5 better. The CDR3 length is 16 residues. In germline, CDR1 is DFQATT, CDR2 SNEGSKA (reference sequence). CDR3: CSAQKLGLAPQETQYF. DNA of the CDR3: TGCAGTGCGCAGAAACTTGGACTAGCGCCACAAGAGACCCAGTACTTC.

Comment on this clonotype: This clone may be a read error of a much larger clone one base away. V is TRBV6-5 and J is TRBJ2-6; no firm D call. The CDR3 is made up of 15 amino acids. Germline V gene sequence: CDR1 MNHEY, CDR2 SVGAGI. The CDR3 DNA reads as TGTGTCAGCAGTTATATGGCGACTGGGGCCAACGTCCTGACTTTC. Translation: CVSSYMATGANVLTF.

This clonotype was seen only a few times. This chain's CDR3 is CASSLRGDEKLFF. Here the CDR3 DNA reads TGTGCCAGCAGCCTCCGTGGGGATGAAAAACTGTTTTTT. The chain employs TRBV7-2 and TRBJ1-4; D gene ambiguous. The CDR3 loop spans 13 amino acids. V was clipped by 5 bases and J by 6 bases, with 10 bases between them. CDR1 is SGHTA, CDR2 FQGNSA, per germline.

The genes are TRBV24-1 and TRBJ2-1; tentative D call: TRBD1 (6 bases). V lost 7 bases to trimming and J lost 4 bases, with 7 bases between them. The length of the CDR3 is 12 residues. Germline CDR1 and CDR2: KGHDR and SFDVKD. This CDR3 is CATRGTYNEQFF. The CDR3 DNA reads as TGTGCCACCAGGGGGACATACAATGAGCAGTTCTTC.

This clonotype was picked up a small number of times. The chain carries TRBV18 and TRBJ2-1; D is uncertain. The CDR3 is made up of 15 amino acids. Germline V lookup: CDR1 KGHSH, CDR2 LQKENI. V was trimmed by 2 bases and J by 4 bases, leaving 12 bases between them. The CDR3: CASSPSRDVYNEQFF. As DNA, the CDR3 is TGTGCCAGCTCACCATCCCGAGACGTGTACAATGAGCAGTTCTTC.

This clonotype came up once. This chain connects TRBV6-2 or TRBV6-3 to TRBJ1-2; no reliable D call. V lost 7 bases and J 8 bases, leaving 11 bases between the germline ends. Germline CDR1 and CDR2: MNHEY and SVGEGT. CDR3 length: 11 residues. CDR3 nucleotide sequence: TGTGCCAGCAATTTGAAGGGCGGCTACACCTTC. As protein: CASNLKGGYTF.

This clonotype was counted only a few times. This chain links TRBV4-1 with TRBJ2-3, with D perhaps matching TRBD1 or TRBD2 (7 bases each). Trimming pared 1 base from V and 5 bases from J, leaving 19 bases between. The germline V gene has CDR1 MGHRA and CDR2 YSYEKL. CDR3 length: 17 residues. The DNA of the CDR3 is TGCGCCAGCAGCCAAGGCGCGGGCGCCAGGGGGGGAGATACGCAGTATTTT. This codes for CASSQGAGARGGDTQYF.

The chain carries TRBV27 and TRBJ2-7; 10 bases align to TRBD2. Germline V lookup: CDR1 MNHEY, CDR2 SMNVEV (reference sequence). CDR3 length: 17 amino acids. V gave up 0 bases and J gave up 2 bases; unmatched junction bases: 7. Here the CDR3 reads CASSLSRGLAEAYEQYF. The CDR3 DNA reads TGTGCCAGCAGTTTATCGCGCGGACTAGCGGAGGCCTACGAGCAGTACTTC.

The V call is TRBV6-1, the J call TRBJ2-3, with TRBD2 as a possible D gene (6 bases). The germline gives CDR1 MNHNS, CDR2 SASEGT. The CDR3 is 13 amino acids. V was pared by 11 bases and J by 4 bases, with 16 bases between. CDR3 amino acids: CAGMGGVPDTQYF. In DNA form, the CDR3 reads TGTGCCGGCATGGGGGGAGTCCCAGATACGCAGTATTTT.